This T cell receptor beta chain was recorded in a study of blood T cells in healthy people across ages. Study-level findings and limits: The unsorted PBMCs prevented any conclusive comparison of naive versus antigen-experienced cells.

The authors ran a second PCR of roughly 7 to 11 cycles using a sample-barcoded 5' primer and a J-beta primer mix. From each sample, at least 3 million paired-end reads containing CDR3 were obtained. TCRdb fed the 5' RACE reads into MiXCR, producing one record per CDR3 protein. Among 1.5 million or so distinct CDR3 sequences, 40% to 50% were seen once, and the ten largest hold 7% to 9.5%. Remarks on this clonotype: Its target is unknown.

This CDR3 has 14 amino acids. V lost 3 bases, J lost 10 bases, and 16 bases lay in between. What was sequenced was blood. The chain employs TRBV12-3 or TRBV12-4 and TRBJ2-1; D is uncertain. This sequence originates from a woman between 18 and 29 years old in good health. CDR3 nucleotides: TGTGCCAGCAGTTTTATCGGAAAGGTCCACGAGCAGTTCTTC. As protein: CASSFIGKVHEQFF.